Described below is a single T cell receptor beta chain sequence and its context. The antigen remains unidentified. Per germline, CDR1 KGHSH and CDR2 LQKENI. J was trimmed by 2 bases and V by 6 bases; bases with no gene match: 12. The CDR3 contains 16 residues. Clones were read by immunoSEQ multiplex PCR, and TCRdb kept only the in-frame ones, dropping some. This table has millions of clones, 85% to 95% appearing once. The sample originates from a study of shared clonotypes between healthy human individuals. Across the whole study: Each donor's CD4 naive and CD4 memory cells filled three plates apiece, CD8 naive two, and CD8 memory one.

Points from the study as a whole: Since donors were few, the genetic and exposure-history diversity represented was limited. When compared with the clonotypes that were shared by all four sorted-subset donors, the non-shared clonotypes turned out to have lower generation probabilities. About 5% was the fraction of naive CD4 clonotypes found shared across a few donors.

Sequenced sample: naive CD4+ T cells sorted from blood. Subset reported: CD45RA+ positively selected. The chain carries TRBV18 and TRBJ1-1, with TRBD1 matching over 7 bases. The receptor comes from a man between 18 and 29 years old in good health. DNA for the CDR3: TGTGCCAGCTCGGAGAACAGGGGAATCGTCAACACTGAAGCTTTCTTT. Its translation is CASSENRGIVNTEAFF.